Listed below are T cell receptor beta chains from one sample, sequenced in a study of control samples from healthy donors and cancer patients. The method was immunoSEQ multiplex PCR; TCRdb's version includes in-frame clones alone and lacks a portion of them. The sample has more than 100,000 clones, over 75% seen once. Sequenced: blood. Receptors originate from a man younger than 30 in good health. The CDR3 runs from the conserved cysteine through the conserved F or W. The D gene is left open where the match is weak. Some rows have no size entry. The others give once, few or many, or a class for an expanded clone.

v_call: TRBV6-4
j_call: TRBJ2-5
clone_size: .
d_call: TRBD2
cdr3_aa: CASSPREGETQYF
cdr3_nt: TGTGCCAGCAGTCCCAGGGAGGGAGAGACCCAGTACTTC

v_call: TRBV11-2
j_call: TRBJ2-2
clone_size: .
d_call: .
cdr3_aa: CASSSPRAGELFF
cdr3_nt: TGTGCCAGCAGCTCCCCACGTGCCGGGGAGCTGTTTTTT

v_call: TRBV11-2
j_call: TRBJ2-5
clone_size: .
d_call: .
cdr3_aa: CASSLFRGQTQYF
cdr3_nt: TGTGCCAGCAGCTTATTCAGGGGTCAGACCCAGTACTTC

v_call: TRBV27
j_call: TRBJ2-7
clone_size: .
d_call: .
cdr3_aa: CASSRRPKDEQYF
cdr3_nt: TGTGCCAGCAGTCGAAGACCCAAAGACGAGCAGTACTTC

v_call: TRBV30
j_call: TRBJ2-1
clone_size: .
d_call: TRBD2
cdr3_aa: CAWSVGRGGPEQFF
cdr3_nt: TGTGCCTGGAGTGTGGGGCGGGGGGGCCCTGAGCAGTTCTTC

v_call: TRBV7-9
j_call: TRBJ2-1
clone_size: .
d_call: .
cdr3_aa: CASSLDPGPIHEQFF
cdr3_nt: TGTGCCAGCAGCTTAGATCCGGGACCAATCCATGAGCAGTTCTTC

v_call: TRBV2
j_call: TRBJ1-1
clone_size: .
d_call: .
cdr3_aa: CASSEAPQGNTEAFF
cdr3_nt: TGTGCCAGCAGTGAAGCGCCCCAGGGGAACACTGAAGCTTTCTTT

v_call: TRBV12-2
j_call: TRBJ2-2
clone_size: .
d_call: .
cdr3_aa: CARPRSGPGELFF
cdr3_nt: TGTGCAAGGCCCCGCTCAGGCCCCGGGGAGCTGTTTTTT

v_call: TRBV5-1
j_call: TRBJ2-7
clone_size: .
d_call: TRBD2
cdr3_aa: CASSLGTSGLHEQYF
cdr3_nt: TGCGCCAGCAGTCTCGGGACTAGCGGGTTACACGAGCAGTACTTC

v_call: TRBV9
j_call: TRBJ2-2
clone_size: .
d_call: .
cdr3_aa: CASSEGSGELFF
cdr3_nt: TGTGCCAGCAGCGAGGGGAGCGGGGAGCTGTTTTTT

v_call: TRBV7-9
j_call: TRBJ1-5
clone_size: .
d_call: .
cdr3_aa: CASSRTGNGDQPQHF
cdr3_nt: TGTGCCAGCAGCCGTACAGGGAATGGTGATCAGCCCCAGCATTTT

v_call: TRBV13
j_call: TRBJ1-1
clone_size: .
d_call: .
cdr3_aa: CASSLWGENTEAFF
cdr3_nt: TGTGCCAGCAGCTTGTGGGGGGAAAACACTGAAGCTTTCTTT

v_call: TRBV28
j_call: TRBJ1-5
clone_size: .
d_call: .
cdr3_aa: CASISRQHF
cdr3_nt: TGTGCCAGCATTTCGCGCCAGCATTTT

v_call: TRBV2
j_call: TRBJ1-5
clone_size: .
d_call: TRBD1
cdr3_aa: CASSAVGQGENQPQHF
cdr3_nt: TGTGCCAGCAGTGCGGTCGGACAGGGTGAGAATCAGCCCCAGCATTTT

v_call: TRBV6-1
j_call: TRBJ2-1
clone_size: .
d_call: .
cdr3_aa: CASSEAEFRYNEQFF
cdr3_nt: TGTGCCAGCAGTGAAGCTGAGTTCCGTTACAATGAGCAGTTCTTC

v_call: TRBV6-1
j_call: TRBJ1-6
clone_size: .
d_call: .
cdr3_aa: CASSEVRASVSLHF
cdr3_nt: TGTGCCAGCAGTGAAGTTCGGGCCTCCGTCTCCCTCCACTTT

v_call: TRBV3-1/TRBV3-2
j_call: TRBJ2-2
clone_size: once
d_call: .
cdr3_aa: CASSPKGQGGTGELFF
cdr3_nt: TGTGCCAGCAGCCCTAAGGGACAAGGCGGCACCGGGGAGCTGTTTTTT

v_call: TRBV5-1
j_call: TRBJ1-1
clone_size: once
d_call: TRBD1
cdr3_aa: CASSWGQGILNTEAFF
cdr3_nt: TGCGCCAGCAGCTGGGGACAGGGCATTTTGAACACTGAAGCTTTCTTT

v_call: TRBV7-2
j_call: TRBJ2-1
clone_size: .
d_call: TRBD2
cdr3_aa: CASSLRVSGGAGEQFF
cdr3_nt: TGTGCCAGCAGCTTAAGGGTTAGCGGGGGGGCCGGTGAGCAGTTCTTC

v_call: TRBV11-2
j_call: TRBJ2-3
clone_size: .
d_call: TRBD2
cdr3_aa: CASRQQGGAGGYTQYF
cdr3_nt: TGTGCCAGCAGGCAACAGGGTGGTGCGGGGGGCTATACGCAGTATTTT

v_call: TRBV28
j_call: TRBJ1-2
clone_size: .
d_call: .
cdr3_aa: CASSQVWDIETNYGYTF
cdr3_nt: TGTGCCAGCAGCCAAGTCTGGGACATCGAAACCAACTATGGCTACACCTTC

v_call: TRBV12-3/TRBV12-4
j_call: TRBJ2-7
clone_size: .
d_call: TRBD2
cdr3_aa: CASRRGAYEQYF
cdr3_nt: TGTGCCAGCAGACGGGGGGCCTACGAGCAGTACTTC

v_call: TRBV2
j_call: TRBJ1-2
clone_size: .
d_call: .
cdr3_aa: CASSEEVAYYGYTF
cdr3_nt: TGTGCCAGCAGTGAAGAGGTCGCCTACTATGGCTACACCTTC

v_call: TRBV11-3
j_call: TRBJ2-5
clone_size: .
d_call: .
cdr3_aa: CASSLDYVDRRMETQYF
cdr3_nt: TGTGCCAGCAGCTTAGATTATGTTGACAGGCGTATGGAGACCCAGTACTTC

v_call: TRBV5-8
j_call: TRBJ2-2
clone_size: .
d_call: .
cdr3_aa: CASSVARRGGELFF
cdr3_nt: TGTGCCAGCAGCGTAGCCCGACGGGGCGGGGAGCTGTTTTTT

v_call: TRBV7-2
j_call: TRBJ1-5
clone_size: .
d_call: .
cdr3_aa: CASGPGRSEPQHF
cdr3_nt: TGTGCCAGCGGCCCAGGTCGGTCGGAGCCCCAGCATTTT